The present T cell receptor (beta chain) was sequenced within a study of T cell responses to AZD1222 COVID-19 vaccine. Whole-study findings and limits: Close to half of spike-specific TCRs reportedly recognize unmutated variant regions. Breadth and depth of Spike-specific TCRs rose after two AZD1222 doses.

On this clone: The target antigen is unknown.

TCRdb's copy holds only in-frame clones and misses some; the assay was immunoSEQ multiplex PCR. Of roughly 140,000 clones in the sample, about 91% were seen once. Germline loops: CDR1 MNHEY, CDR2 SVGAGI. Trimming took 6 bases from V and 5 from J, leaving 14 bases between them. The CDR3 extends over 14 amino acids. The chain carries TRBV6-5 and TRBJ1-5; D possibly corresponds to TRBD1 (6 bases). This receptor was identified in an adult in good health. This specimen consisted of peripheral blood, obtained on day 0 of AZD1222 vaccination. In DNA, the CDR3 is TGTGCCAGCAGACCCGGAGGGGGACATCAGCCCCAGCATTTT. Amino acid sequence: CASRPGGGHQPQHF.